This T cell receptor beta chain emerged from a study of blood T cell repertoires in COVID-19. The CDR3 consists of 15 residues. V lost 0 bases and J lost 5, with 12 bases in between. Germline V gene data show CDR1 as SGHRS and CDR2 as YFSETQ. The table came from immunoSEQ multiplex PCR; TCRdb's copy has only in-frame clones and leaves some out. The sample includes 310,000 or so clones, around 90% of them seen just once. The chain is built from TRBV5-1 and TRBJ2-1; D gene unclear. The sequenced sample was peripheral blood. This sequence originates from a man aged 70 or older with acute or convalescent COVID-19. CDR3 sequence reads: CASSLASPNDNEQFF. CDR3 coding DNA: TGCGCCAGCAGCTTGGCATCCCCCAATGACAATGAGCAGTTCTTC.